One sample yielded the 15 T cell receptor beta chains listed below, sequenced in a study of blood T cells in healthy people across ages. PCR was performed a second time for about 7 to 12 cycles using a sample-barcoded 5' primer and a J-beta primer mix. TCRdb recomputed calls from the 5' RACE reads with MiXCR, one row per CDR3 protein. The repertoire includes some 1.5 million distinct CDR3 sequences, roughly 27% of them detected once, and about 8% sits in the top ten. Specimen: blood. These receptors all come from a woman in her twenties or thirties in good health.

The chain has TRBV12-5 and TRBJ1-2; a possible D gene is TRBD1 (6 bases). Germline V lookup: CDR1 LGHNT, CDR2 FRNRAP. The CDR3 is made up of 14 amino acids. V lost 6 bases and J 5 bases, leaving 16 bases between the germline ends. Here the CDR3 DNA reads TGTGCTAGTGGCCTCCTTGACAGGATTTATGGCTACACCTTC. Encoded protein: CASGLLDRIYGYTF.

This sequence joins TRBV2 and TRBJ1-1; TRBD1 is a possible D gene (5 bases). V was cut by 6 bases and J by 1 base, with 9 bases left in between. Germline V gives CDR1 SNHLY, CDR2 FYNNEI. The length of the CDR3 is 13 residues. CDR3 residues: CASRETANTEAFF. CDR3 nucleotide sequence: TGTGCCAGCAGAGAGACAGCGAACACTGAAGCTTTCTTT. The whole variable domain, filled in from reference TRBV2 and TRBJ1-1, reads EPEVTQTPSHQVTQMGQEVILRCVPISNHLYFYWYRQILGQKVEFLVSFYNNEISEKSEIFDDQFSVERPDGSNFTLKIRSTKLEDSAMYFCASRETANTEAFFGQGTRLTVV.

CDR3: CSASCGLGGFGQYF. CDR3 sequence (DNA): TGCAGTGCTAGTTGCGGTCTCGGCGGTTTTGGGCAGTACTTC. The chain carries TRBV20-1 and TRBJ2-4; unclear D gene. The CDR3 spans 14 residues. The V and J ends lost 3 bases and 13 bases respectively, with 22 bases between them. Germline CDR1 DFQATT, CDR2 SNEGSKA (reference sequence).

In its sample, this clonotype was seen many times. The chain carries TRBV29-1 and TRBJ2-7; D remains ambiguous. Trimming removed 5 bases from V and 2 bases from J, with 16 bases in between. Germline CDR1 SQVTM, CDR2 ANQGSEA. This CDR3 comprises 14 residues. The CDR3 DNA is TGCAGCGTTATGCCTGGGGTCAGCGCCTACGAGCAGTACTTC. Amino acids: CSVMPGVSAYEQYF.

This chain links TRBV6-4 with TRBJ2-3; D not certain. Germline V gene lookup returns CDR1 MRHNA and CDR2 SNTAGT. Trimming removed 10 bases at V and 6 bases at J, with 17 bases between. The CDR3 extends over 13 amino acids. In DNA, the CDR3 is TGTGCCACCTCTCCTTTCCTTAGTGATACGCAGTATTTT. Translating gives CATSPFLSDTQYF.

The chain recombines TRBV6-5 with TRBJ2-7, with 9 bases aligning to TRBD2. The V gene end was trimmed by 0 bases and the J gene end by 0 bases; junction bases not matched to a gene: 3. This CDR3 is 16 amino acids long. Germline V gene lookup returns CDR1 MNHEY and CDR2 SVGAGI. CDR3 bases: TGTGCCAGCAGTTACTCGACTAGCGGTAACTCCTACGAGCAGTACTTC. It is translated as CASSYSTSGNSYEQYF.

The rearrangement joins TRBV12-3 or TRBV12-4 to TRBJ2-2, with D unresolved. V was trimmed by 2 bases and J by 2 bases, leaving 15 bases between them. CDR3 length: 17 residues. The CDR3 DNA reads TGTGCCAGCAGTTTAACCCCAGGCAGCTTAAACACCGGGGAGCTGTTTTTT. Its translation: CASSLTPGSLNTGELFF.

The gene calls are TRBV5-1 and TRBJ2-1; D is perhaps TRBD1 (6 bases). This CDR3 is 17 amino acids long. Germline V gene lookup returns CDR1 SGHRS and CDR2 YFSETQ. V was shortened by 4 bases and J by 3 bases, with 20 bases between the two germline ends. Written as DNA, the CDR3 is TGCGCCAGCAGCCAAGGCTCTGGGACAAGCTTCTACAATGAGCAGTTCTTC. Protein sequence: CASSQGSGTSFYNEQFF. The full variable domain, in which reference TRBV5-1 and TRBJ2-1 provide the parts outside the CDR3, is KAGVTQTPRYLIKTRGQQVTLSCSPISGHRSVSWYQQTPGQGLQFLFEYFSETQRNKGNFPGRFSGRQFSNSRSEMNVSTLELGDSALYLCASSQGSGTSFYNEQFFGPGTRLTVL.

The chain employs TRBV7-2 and TRBJ1-2; D unclear. V was clipped by 2 bases and J by 8 bases, with 15 bases between them. Germline assignment: CDR1 SGHTA and CDR2 FQGNSA. CDR3 length: 14 residues. CDR3 in amino acids: CASSLFPQKRGYTF. The CDR3 coding sequence is TGTGCCAGCAGCTTATTCCCCCAGAAACGCGGCTACACCTTC.

This clonotype has a handful of counts. This chain joins TRBV5-6 and TRBJ2-1; D remains ambiguous. The V end lost 1 base, the J end lost 0 bases, and 14 bases lay between the germline ends. Germline lookup yields CDR1 SGHDT and CDR2 YYEEEE. The CDR3 extends over 17 amino acids. The CDR3 DNA is TGTGCCAGCAGCTTGCCGGTGGGGTTTAGCTCCTACAATGAGCAGTTCTTC. Amino acids: CASSLPVGFSSYNEQFF.

This clonotype was observed a few times. This chain uses TRBV9 with TRBJ2-5; 7 bases map to TRBD2. There are 15 residues in the CDR3. Germline-derived CDR1 and CDR2 are SGDLS and YYNGEE. V was pared by 4 bases and J by 4 bases, with 10 bases of the junction left unmatched. The CDR3 nucleotides read TGTGCCAGCAGCCTCCGGGGAGGGGATTCAGAGACCCAGTACTTC. Protein: CASSLRGGDSETQYF.

In this sample, this clonotype turned up a few times. Just one base apart from a much larger clone, this may be a read error. The chain employs TRBV7-2 and TRBJ1-2, with unresolved D. CDR3 length: 13 residues. Germline CDR1 reads SGHTA; CDR2 reads FQGNSA. CDR3 region: CASSSVPYYSYTF. CDR3 in DNA: TGTGCCAGCAGCTCCGTGCCCTACTATAGCTACACCTTC.

The chain has TRBV9 and TRBJ1-3, with a possible D match to TRBD1 (5 bases). This CDR3 has 15 residues. Trimming removed 3 bases at V and 2 bases at J, with 12 bases between. Germline V gene data show CDR1 as SGDLS and CDR2 as YYNGEE. The CDR3 reads CASSGGSHAGNTIYF. In nucleotides, the CDR3 is TGTGCCAGCAGCGGGGGGAGTCATGCTGGAAACACCATATATTTT. Filled out from reference TRBV9 and TRBJ1-3, the complete variable domain reads DSGVTQTPKHLITATGQRVTLRCSPRSGDLSVYWYQQSLDQGLQFLIQYYNGEERAKGNILERFSAQQFPDLHSELNLSSLELGDSALYFCASSGGSHAGNTIYFGEGSWLTVV.

This clonotype was seen a few times. This sequence joins TRBV28 and TRBJ2-7, with 7 positions matching TRBD1. The length of the CDR3 is 15 residues. The germline V gene has CDR1 MDHEN and CDR2 SYDVKM. The V and J ends lost 6 bases and 5 bases, in that order; junction bases with no gene match: 13. Here the CDR3 DNA reads TGTGCCAGCAGCGAAAGACAGGGAGCGAGAAACGAGCAGTACTTC. Encoded protein: CASSERQGARNEQYF.

This chain uses TRBV9 with TRBJ2-1; the D call may be TRBD1 or TRBD2 (5 bases each). Germline V lookup: CDR1 SGDLS, CDR2 YYNGEE. The CDR3 spans 15 residues. V lost 4 bases, J lost 6 bases, and 17 bases lay in between. The CDR3 spells CASSPGGSSPNEQFF. CDR3 DNA sequence: TGTGCCAGCAGCCCTGGGGGTAGCTCCCCCAATGAGCAGTTCTTC.